This TCR beta chain is drawn from a study of T cell responses to AZD1222 COVID-19 vaccine (dated by TCRdb to the early 2020s). As for the study more broadly: Because spike-specific TCR depth and breadth did not differ between the two schedules, AZD1222 recipients who got a second dose at roughly 4 weeks were pooled with those who got a second dose at roughly 12 weeks. Enrollment into the trials was organized by age into subgroups of 18-55, 56-69 and 70-plus years, and those subgroups contained roughly 150, 30 and 60 TCR-sequenced participants, respectively. A total of 233 trial participants underwent TCR sequencing, of whom 200 to 220 had received two doses of AZD1222 and around 25 had received two doses of the MenACWY control vaccine. What the study reported, not specific to this receptor: Reportedly, close to half of the unique spike-specific TCRs recognized epitopes lying outside the regions that are mutated in the B.1.351 and B.1.1.7 variants. Participants were mostly white British and included more females than males, and it was suggested by the authors that clonal diversity may have been underestimated. Conclusions about previously exposed vaccinees are limited because only 6 or 7 AZD1222 recipients were SARS-CoV-2 seropositive at baseline. The vaccine-associated CD4 TCRs covered the entire spike protein, and the dominant responses fell in regions 160-218 and 743-854. No day 14 peak-response samples were available, so repertoires were characterized only after the peak T cell response. After two AZD1222 doses, both the breadth and the depth of spike-specific TCRs were significantly higher than at day 0 and than in MenACWY recipients. In the small 56-69-year group, the increase in depth fell short of significance, most likely because of low power.

The CDR3 regions of human TCRbeta chains were analyzed by immunosequencing. Per the authors' processing: TCRs in the repertoires were compared against a reference library of SARS-CoV-2-specific TCRs that had been generated with the MIRA antigen-specificity platform. Breadth was defined as the fraction of unique TCRs that were SARS-CoV-2-associated, and depth was defined as the fraction of total T cells that were SARS-CoV-2-associated. Using the MIRA data, every spike-specific TCR was mapped to the spike region that the TCR reacted to and assigned to either a CD4 or a CD8 class. Log10-transformed breadth and depth values were compared by one-way ANOVA with Sidak's multiple comparisons tests. In TCRdb, the immuneACCESS table is reduced to in-frame sequences with V and J assigned. These tables do not hold every clone; where another copy was compared, an unresolved V gene accounts for under half, and the others remain unexplained. V and J calls plus clone size are reproduced from that table; the DNA served to infer D and trimming. This sample holds 150,000 or so clones; 89% were observed only once. The ten top clones hold 5.5% to 7% of the sample.

For this clone: Its recognized antigen is unknown. Base qualities are not recorded, but no much larger clone differs from it by a single base.

V is shortened by 1 base, J by 4 bases, and the region joining them spans 11 bases. Spanning cysteine to phenylalanine, the CDR3 consists of 15 amino acids. The entry retains the CDR3 DNA only, 45 bases that are in frame from base 1. CDR1 LNHNV and CDR2 YYDKDF are derived from the germline V gene (reference sequence). The sample's time point, from its label and the paper: baseline before first vaccination. Samples from vaccinated people were obtained from the UK trials COV001 and COV002, which included a single-blind randomized controlled phase 2/3 trial of AZD1222 (ChAdOx1 nCoV-19) in healthy adults. For TCRbeta chain sequencing, PBMC samples from trial participants were taken at day 0 and at day 28 after the second dose.

The receptor chain draws on TRBV15 and TRBJ1-5, with the identity of the D gene unclear. This specimen was peripheral blood, taken on day 0 of AZD1222 vaccination. The clonotype originates from an adult in good health. The CDR3: CATSRGGDDNQPQHF. The DNA sequence is TGTGCCACCAGCAGAGGGGGAGATGATAATCAGCCCCAGCATTTT.